This TCR beta chain was found in a study of blood T cells in healthy people across ages. Across the study: Per two T cells, about one barcoded beta molecule was captured through template switching. Study-level results: A strong correlation was found between TCR beta diversity and the percentage of naive T cells.

The CDR3 is made up of 14 amino acids. V lost 0 bases to trimming and J lost 6 bases, with 11 bases between them. Germline CDR1 LGHNA, CDR2 YSLEER. Primed by a sample-barcoded 5' primer and a J-beta primer mix, a second PCR proceeded for 7 to 11 cycles. Template switching added a 12-random-nucleotide identifier to every cDNA molecule. Each CDR3 protein gets one entry after TCRdb re-called the 5' RACE reads with MiXCR. The sample includes fewer than 950,000 distinct CDR3 sequences, about 36% of them seen just once. On this clonotype: Its target is not known.

This chain uses TRBV4-3 with TRBJ1-1, with D maybe TRBD1 (6 bases). The specimen was blood. This TCR derives from a man aged 18 to 29 in good health. CDR3 region: CASSQEQGNPEAFF. Here the CDR3 DNA reads TGCGCCAGCAGCCAAGAACAGGGTAATCCTGAAGCTTTCTTT.